This section outlines one T cell receptor beta chain sequence together with its context. Antigen unknown. TCRdb redid the calling of the reads with MiXCR, one entry per CDR3 protein. The top ten clones hold about 46% of a sample with some 500,000 distinct CDR3 sequences, about 40% of them seen once. The data were obtained in a study of T cell repertoires in cytomegalovirus infection. Study-wide context: Recently identified HLA-C-restricted and well-studied HLA-B-restricted CMV epitopes were used. Both CMV infection and a matching HLA type were indicated by public TCR beta signatures.

V was cut by 5 bases and J by 6 bases, with 13 bases left in between. Germline V CDR1 and CDR2: SGHAT, FQNNGV. CDR3 length equals 13 residues. The V gene is TRBV11-2, the J gene TRBJ1-2; D ambiguous. The sample was cultured PBMCs, taken from culture after CMV antigen stimulation. The receptor comes from a human donor in good health (CMV status not recorded). Some clones in this sample may be carry-over from other donors' samples. CDR3 DNA sequence: TGTGCCAGCAGCCCCGGCTTGTTTAATGGCTACACCTTC. It encodes CASSPGLFNGYTF.